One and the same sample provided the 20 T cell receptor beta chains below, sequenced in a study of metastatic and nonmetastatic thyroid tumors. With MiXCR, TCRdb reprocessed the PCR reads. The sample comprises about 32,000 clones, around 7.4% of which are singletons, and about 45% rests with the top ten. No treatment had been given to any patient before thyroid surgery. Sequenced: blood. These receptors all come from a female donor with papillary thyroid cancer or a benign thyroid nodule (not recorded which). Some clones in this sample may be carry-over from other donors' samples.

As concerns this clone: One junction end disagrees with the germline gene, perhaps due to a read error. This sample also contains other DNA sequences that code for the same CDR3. CDR3 sequence (DNA): TGCAGTGCCCCGGACGTCGGGGAGACACAGTACTTC. It encodes CSAPDVGETQYF. The V gene is TRBV20-1, the J gene TRBJ2-5; tentative D call: TRBD2 (5 bases). The CDR3 totals 12 residues. Germline-derived CDR1 and CDR2 are DFQATT and SNEGSKA (reference sequence).

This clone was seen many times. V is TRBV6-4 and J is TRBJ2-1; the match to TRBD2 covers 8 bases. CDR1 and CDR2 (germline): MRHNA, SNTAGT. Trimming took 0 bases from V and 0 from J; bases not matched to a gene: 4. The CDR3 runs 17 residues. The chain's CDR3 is CASSDSLAASSYNEQFF. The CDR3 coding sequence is TGTGCCAGCAGTGACTCACTAGCGGCAAGCTCCTACAATGAGCAGTTCTTC.

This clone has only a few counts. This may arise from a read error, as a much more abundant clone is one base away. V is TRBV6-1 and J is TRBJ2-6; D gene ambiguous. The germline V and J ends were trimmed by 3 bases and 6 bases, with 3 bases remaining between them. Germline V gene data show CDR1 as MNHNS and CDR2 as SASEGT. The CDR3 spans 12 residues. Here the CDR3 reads CASSDVANVLTF. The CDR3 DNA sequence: TGTGCCAGCAGTGATGTGGCCAACGTCCTGACTTTC.

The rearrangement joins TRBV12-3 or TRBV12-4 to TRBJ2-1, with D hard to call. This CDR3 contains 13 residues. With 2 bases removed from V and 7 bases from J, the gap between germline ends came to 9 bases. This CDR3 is CASSLLGWNEQFF. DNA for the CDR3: TGTGCCAGCAGTTTACTGGGTTGGAATGAGCAGTTCTTC.

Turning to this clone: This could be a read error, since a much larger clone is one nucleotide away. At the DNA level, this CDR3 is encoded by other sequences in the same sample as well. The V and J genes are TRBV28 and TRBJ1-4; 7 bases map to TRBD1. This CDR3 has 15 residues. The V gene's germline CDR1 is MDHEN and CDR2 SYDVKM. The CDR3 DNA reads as TGCGCCAGCAGTCGAAGCAGGGGGGGGGGAGAAAAACTGTTTTTT. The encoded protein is CASSRSRGGGEKLFF.

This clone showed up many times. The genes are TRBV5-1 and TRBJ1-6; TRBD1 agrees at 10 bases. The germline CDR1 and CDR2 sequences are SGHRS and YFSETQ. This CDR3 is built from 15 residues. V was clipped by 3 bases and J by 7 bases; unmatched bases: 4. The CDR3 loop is CASSYSDRGNSPLHF. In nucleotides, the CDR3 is TGCGCCAGCAGCTACTCGGACAGGGGGAATTCACCCCTCCACTTT. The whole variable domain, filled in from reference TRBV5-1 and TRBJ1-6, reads KAGVTQTPRYLIKTRGQQVTLSCSPISGHRSVSWYQQTPGQGLQFLFEYFSETQRNKGNFPGRFSGRQFSNSRSEMNVSTLELGDSALYLCASSYSDRGNSPLHFGNGTRLTVT.

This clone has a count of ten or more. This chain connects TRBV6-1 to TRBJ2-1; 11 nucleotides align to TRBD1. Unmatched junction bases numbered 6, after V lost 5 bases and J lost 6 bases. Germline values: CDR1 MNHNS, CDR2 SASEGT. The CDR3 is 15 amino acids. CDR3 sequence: CASSFGQGAGNEQFF. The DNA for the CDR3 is TGTGCCAGCAGTTTTGGACAGGGGGCAGGCAATGAGCAGTTCTTC.

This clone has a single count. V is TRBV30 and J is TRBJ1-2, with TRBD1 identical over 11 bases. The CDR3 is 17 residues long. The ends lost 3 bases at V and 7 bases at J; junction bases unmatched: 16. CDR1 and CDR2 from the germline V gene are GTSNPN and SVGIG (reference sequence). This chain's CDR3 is CAWSSGTGGREVSGYTF. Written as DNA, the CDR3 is TGTGCCTGGAGCTCCGGGACAGGGGGGCGGGAGGTCTCTGGCTACACCTTC.

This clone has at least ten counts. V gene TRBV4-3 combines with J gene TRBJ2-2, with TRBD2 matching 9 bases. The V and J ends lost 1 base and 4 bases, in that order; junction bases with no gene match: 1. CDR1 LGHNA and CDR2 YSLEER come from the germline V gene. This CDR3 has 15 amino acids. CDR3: CASSQVAGVTGELFF. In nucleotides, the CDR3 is TGCGCCAGCAGCCAAGTAGCGGGGGTCACCGGGGAGCTGTTTTTT.

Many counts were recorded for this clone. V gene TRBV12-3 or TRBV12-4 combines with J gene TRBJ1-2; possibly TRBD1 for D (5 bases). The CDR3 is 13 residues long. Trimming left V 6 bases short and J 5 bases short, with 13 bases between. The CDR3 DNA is TGTGCCAGCAGCCCGGACACGCTTTATGGCTACACCTTC. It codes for CASSPDTLYGYTF.

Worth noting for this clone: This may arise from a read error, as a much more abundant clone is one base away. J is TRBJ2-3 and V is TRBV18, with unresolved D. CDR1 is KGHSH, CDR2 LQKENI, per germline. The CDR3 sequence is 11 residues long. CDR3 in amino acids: CVSSPRDTQYF. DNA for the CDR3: TGTGTCAGCTCACCCCGAGATACGCAGTATTTT.

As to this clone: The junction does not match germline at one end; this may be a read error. The DNA for the CDR3 is TGTGCCAGCAGCCCCGGAGGGACTAGGACAGGTACGCAGTATTTT. Translation gives CASSPGGTRTGTQYF. The chain recombines TRBV11-2 with TRBJ2-3; D perhaps matches TRBD2 (8 bases). Germline CDR1 is SGHAT and CDR2 is FQNNGV. The CDR3 spans 15 residues.

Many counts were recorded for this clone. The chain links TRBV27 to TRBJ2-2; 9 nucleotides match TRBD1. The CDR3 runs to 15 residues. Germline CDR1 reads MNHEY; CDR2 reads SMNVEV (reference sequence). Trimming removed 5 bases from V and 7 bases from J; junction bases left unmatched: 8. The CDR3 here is CASSPGQGRIGELFF. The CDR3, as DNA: TGTGCCAGCAGTCCGGGACAGGGAAGAATCGGGGAGCTGTTTTTT.

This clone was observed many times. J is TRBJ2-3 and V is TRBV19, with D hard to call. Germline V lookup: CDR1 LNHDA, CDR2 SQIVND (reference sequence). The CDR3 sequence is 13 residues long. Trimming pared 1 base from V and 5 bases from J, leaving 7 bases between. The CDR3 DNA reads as TGTGCCAGTAGTATAGTTAGAGGAGATACGCAGTATTTT. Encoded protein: CASSIVRGDTQYF.

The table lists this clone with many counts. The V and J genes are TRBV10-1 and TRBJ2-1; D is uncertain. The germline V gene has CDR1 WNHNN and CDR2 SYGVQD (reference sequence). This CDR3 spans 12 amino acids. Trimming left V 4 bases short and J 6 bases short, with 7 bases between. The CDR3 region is CASSGVGNEQFF. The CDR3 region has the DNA TGCGCCAGCAGTGGGGTGGGCAATGAGCAGTTCTTC.

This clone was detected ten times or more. The CDR3, as DNA: TGCGCCAGCAGCTTGGGTCTAGGGAGCAACACTGAAGCTTTCTTT. Protein: CASSLGLGSNTEAFF. The chain couples TRBV5-1 to TRBJ1-1; D is ambiguous. V dropped 0 bases and J dropped 2 bases, with 11 bases sitting between them. Germline-derived CDR1 and CDR2 are SGHRS and YFSETQ. The CDR3 has 15 residues.

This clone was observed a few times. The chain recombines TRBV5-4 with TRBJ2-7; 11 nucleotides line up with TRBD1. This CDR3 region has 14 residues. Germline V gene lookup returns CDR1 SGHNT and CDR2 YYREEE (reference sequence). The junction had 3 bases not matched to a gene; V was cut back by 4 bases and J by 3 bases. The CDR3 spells CASSVGQGVYEQYF. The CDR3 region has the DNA TGTGCCAGCAGCGTGGGACAGGGGGTCTACGAGCAGTACTTC.

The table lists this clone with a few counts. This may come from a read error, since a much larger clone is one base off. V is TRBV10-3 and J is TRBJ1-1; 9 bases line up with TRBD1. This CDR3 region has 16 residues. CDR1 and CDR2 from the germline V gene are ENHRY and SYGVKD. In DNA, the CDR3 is TGTGCCATCAGTGCCTCTTCGGGACAGGGTAACACTGAAGCTCTCTTT. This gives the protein CAISASSGQGNTEALF.

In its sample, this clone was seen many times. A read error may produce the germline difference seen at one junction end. CDR3 in amino acids: CASSDRDRSSNEQFF. In nucleotides, the CDR3 is TGTGCCAGCAGCGACCGGGACAGATCCTCCAATGAGCAGTTCTTC. The chain recombines TRBV7-9 with TRBJ2-1; 7 bases fit TRBD1. CDR3 length: 15 amino acids. The V gene's germline CDR1 is SEHNR and CDR2 FQNEAQ (reference sequence).

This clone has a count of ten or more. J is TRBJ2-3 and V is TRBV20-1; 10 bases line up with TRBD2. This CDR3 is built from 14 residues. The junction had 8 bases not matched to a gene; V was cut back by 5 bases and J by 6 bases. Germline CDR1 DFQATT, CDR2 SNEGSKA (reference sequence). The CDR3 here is CSAPTSGVRDTQYF. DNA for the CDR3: TGCAGTGCTCCAACTAGCGGGGTTAGGGATACGCAGTATTTT.